One and the same sample provided the 29 T cell receptor beta chains below, sequenced in a study of Tregs in tolerant kidney transplant recipients. Their target antigens are unknown. The repertoire was sequenced with immunoSEQ multiplex PCR; TCRdb's copy has only in-frame clones and lacks some. Here the sample spans just under 45,000 clones, about 95% being singletons. Material for sequencing was Tregs from blood cultured with allogeneic cells. Receptors were obtained from a human donor in good health.

V usage is TRBV27 and J usage is TRBJ2-3; TRBD1 agrees at 8 bases. The CDR3 has 15 amino acids. Per germline, CDR1 MNHEY and CDR2 SMNVEV (reference sequence). Germline trimming cut 5 bases from V and 1 base from J; bases unmatched to any gene: 5. CDR3 nucleotide sequence: TGTGCCAGCAGTCCGGACAGGGCCCGCACAGATACGCAGTATTTT. Its protein product is CASSPDRARTDTQYF.

The CDR3 sequence is CASSPTTGLAGGPRIPYNEQFF. CDR3 nucleotides: TGCGCCAGCAGCCCAACCACGGGACTAGCGGGGGGGCCACGTATTCCCTACAATGAGCAGTTCTTC. The genes are TRBV5-1 and TRBJ2-1, with 16 bases fitting TRBD2. Trimming removed 4 bases from V and 2 bases from J; junction bases left unmatched: 18. The CDR3 has 22 amino acids. Germline-derived CDR1 and CDR2 are SGHRS and YFSETQ.

V gene TRBV6-6 combines with J gene TRBJ1-4; D is unresolved. Germline assignment: CDR1 MNHNY and CDR2 SVGAGI (reference sequence). The V gene lost 6 bases and the J gene lost 7 bases, with 6 bases spanning the gap. This CDR3 has 11 residues. The chain's CDR3 is CASRGLEKLFF. The CDR3, as DNA: TGTGCCAGCAGAGGGCTTGAAAAACTGTTTTTT.

The V and J genes are TRBV6-5 and TRBJ1-6; TRBD1 matches at 7 bases. The CDR3 loop spans 14 amino acids. The V and J ends lost 5 bases and 7 bases, in that order; junction bases with no gene match: 5. Looked up from germline, CDR1 is MNHEY and CDR2 is SVGAGI. The CDR3 nucleotides read TGTGCCAGCAGTGGACAGGCCGGGAATTCACCCCTCCACTTT. Its translation is CASSGQAGNSPLHF.

The genes are TRBV10-1 and TRBJ1-2; 9 bases align to TRBD1. This CDR3 is 13 amino acids long. The germline V gene encodes CDR1 WNHNN and CDR2 SYGVQD (reference sequence). After removal of 6 bases from V and 6 bases from J, the junction contained 5 bases not matched to a gene. CDR3 amino acids: CASSRDRADGYTF. CDR3 DNA: TGCGCCAGCAGCCGGGACAGGGCGGATGGCTACACCTTC.

Here the CDR3 DNA reads TGTGCCAGCAGTCCCCTCCTGTGGGATGAAAAACTGTTTTTT. As protein: CASSPLLWDEKLFF. This chain connects TRBV27 to TRBJ1-4; D call uncertain. This CDR3 comprises 14 residues. With 5 bases removed from V and 6 bases from J, the gap between germline ends came to 13 bases. The germline V gene encodes CDR1 MNHEY and CDR2 SMNVEV (reference sequence).

V and J are TRBV6-5 and TRBJ2-2; the match to TRBD2 covers 12 bases. V was pared by 0 bases and J by 6 bases, with 2 bases of the junction left unmatched. Per the germline V gene, CDR1 is MNHEY and CDR2 is SVGAGI. The CDR3 has 16 residues. The CDR3 here is CASSYSPSGRAGELFF. The CDR3 nucleotides are TGTGCCAGCAGTTACTCGCCTAGCGGGAGGGCCGGGGAGCTGTTTTTT.

The CDR3 loop is CASSPSSEQYF. CDR3 bases: TGTGCCAGCTCACCATCGAGTGAGCAGTACTTC. The rearrangement uses TRBV18 and TRBJ2-7; D is unclear. There are 11 residues in the CDR3. Germline assignment: CDR1 KGHSH and CDR2 LQKENI. V was trimmed by 2 bases and J by 7 bases, leaving 6 bases between them. The variable domain in full, with the rest retrieved from reference TRBV18 and TRBJ2-7, is NAGVMQNPRHLVRRRGQEARLRCSPMKGHSHVYWYRQLPEEGLKFMVYLQKENIIDESGMPKERFSAEFPKEGPSILRIQQVVRGDSAAYFCASSPSSEQYFGPGTRLTVT.

The V call is TRBV19, the J call TRBJ1-3; 7 bases map to TRBD1. In germline, CDR1 is LNHDA, CDR2 SQIVND (reference sequence). The CDR3 spans 15 residues. The ends lost 6 bases at V and 0 bases at J; junction bases unmatched: 5. The chain's CDR3 is CASSKGQNSGNTIYF. The CDR3, as DNA: TGTGCCAGTAGCAAGGGACAGAACTCTGGAAACACCATATATTTT.

This rearrangement joins TRBV30 to TRBJ2-7, with D perhaps given as TRBD1 or TRBD2 (5 bases each). There are 15 residues in the CDR3. V was trimmed by 2 bases and J by 0 bases, leaving 14 bases between them. Germline-derived CDR1 and CDR2 are GTSNPN and SVGIG (reference sequence). The chain's CDR3 is CAWSRPGADSYEQYF. CDR3 coding DNA: TGTGCCTGGAGTCGGCCCGGGGCAGACTCCTACGAGCAGTACTTC.

This clone showed up just once. This chain uses TRBV5-1 with TRBJ1-5; D uncertain. This CDR3 contains 14 residues. The germline CDR1 and CDR2 sequences are SGHRS and YFSETQ. The V and J ends lost 0 bases and 7 bases respectively, with 11 bases between them. As DNA, the CDR3 is TGCGCCAGCAGCTTGGGAGGTTCGGGCCAGCCCCAGCATTTT. Its translation: CASSLGGSGQPQHF.

This clone has a single count. The chain uses TRBV21-1 and TRBJ1-1; TRBD1, the table's D call, was not compared with the DNA. TRBV21-1 is shown as a pseudogene. The CDR3 runs 20 residues. The CDR3 DNA reads as TGTGCCAGCAGCAAAGATCGGTCATGGCAGTCGGGACAGGGAATCGGTGAAGCTTTCTTT. The encoded protein is CASSKDRSWQSGQGIGEAFF.

The chain combines TRBV2 with TRBJ1-1, with D unclear. This CDR3 region has 11 residues. Germline V gene sequence: CDR1 SNHLY, CDR2 FYNNEI. The V end was cut by 5 bases, the J end by 11 bases, with 12 bases between. CDR3 protein: CASSPSSRAFF. CDR3 sequence (DNA): TGTGCCAGCAGTCCGTCCAGCAGGGCTTTCTTT.

The chain carries TRBV6-5 and TRBJ2-5; D gene unclear. Germline V gene lookup returns CDR1 MNHEY and CDR2 SVGAGI. The V gene lost 3 bases and the J gene lost 1 base, with 9 bases spanning the gap. The CDR3 extends over 14 amino acids. In DNA form, the CDR3 reads TGTGCCAGCAGTTATGTAGGCACCCAAGAGACCCAGTACTTC. This sequence encodes CASSYVGTQETQYF.

The V and J genes are TRBV7-3 and TRBJ2-1; D may be TRBD2 (5 bases). V was pared by 1 base and J by 4 bases, with 17 bases between. Germline CDR1 and CDR2: SGHTA and FQGTGA. This CDR3 has 17 residues. CDR3 protein: CASSLMPPTRRYNEQFF. The CDR3 region has the DNA TGTGCCAGCAGCTTAATGCCCCCCACTAGAAGGTACAATGAGCAGTTCTTC. Drawing the rest from reference TRBV7-3 and TRBJ2-1, the complete variable domain is GAGVSQTPSNKVTEKGKYVELRCDPISGHTALYWYRQSLGQGPEFLIYFQGTGAADDSGLPNDRFFAVRPEGSVSTLKIQRTERGDSAVYLCASSLMPPTRRYNEQFFGPGTRLTVL.

The rearrangement uses TRBV5-1 and TRBJ2-7; D not certain. Germline CDR1 and CDR2: SGHRS and YFSETQ. The CDR3 consists of 14 residues. The germline V and J ends were trimmed by 0 bases and 0 bases, with 7 bases remaining between them. CDR3 sequence: CASSLGPGSYEQYF. For the CDR3, the DNA is TGCGCCAGCAGCTTGGGGCCGGGCTCCTACGAGCAGTACTTC.

V and J are TRBV12-5 and TRBJ2-5; TRBD2 might be the D (7 bases). Trimming removed 5 bases from V and 3 bases from J, with 13 bases in between. In germline, CDR1 is LGHNT, CDR2 FRNRAP. The CDR3 is 14 amino acids. The CDR3 loop is CASGRGEGEETQYF. DNA for the CDR3: TGTGCTAGTGGTAGGGGGGAGGGAGAAGAGACCCAGTACTTC.

The chain is built from TRBV2 and TRBJ1-5; possible D gene TRBD1, 6 bases. Germline V gene sequence: CDR1 SNHLY, CDR2 FYNNEI. The length of the CDR3 is 16 residues. Trimming stripped 2 bases from V and 6 bases from J, with 17 bases between. The CDR3 protein is CASSEPQRGFLQPQHF. The CDR3 DNA sequence: TGTGCCAGCAGTGAACCCCAGAGGGGGTTTCTTCAGCCCCAGCATTTT.

This clone has just a few counts. CDR3 DNA sequence: TGTGCCAGCAGTGAAAACGGTTACACTGAAGCTTTCTTT. Amino acids: CASSENGYTEAFF. The V gene is TRBV2, the J gene TRBJ1-1; no clear D. The V and J ends lost 2 bases and 3 bases respectively, with 7 bases between them. The germline gives CDR1 SNHLY, CDR2 FYNNEI. This CDR3 contains 13 residues.

The CDR3 region is CASSELGGTDTQYF. In DNA form, the CDR3 reads TGTGCCAGCAGTGAATTGGGGGGGACAGATACGCAGTATTTT. The chain uses TRBV2 and TRBJ2-3; 7 nucleotides align to TRBD2. This CDR3 has 14 residues. CDR1 is SNHLY and CDR2 is FYNNEI in the germline V gene. V gave up 2 bases and J gave up 3 bases; unmatched junction bases: 2. The variable domain in full, completed from reference TRBV2 and TRBJ2-3, reads EPEVTQTPSHQVTQMGQEVILRCVPISNHLYFYWYRQILGQKVEFLVSFYNNEISEKSEIFDDQFSVERPDGSNFTLKIRSTKLEDSAMYFCASSELGGTDTQYFGPGTRLTVL.

The chain has TRBV7-9 and TRBJ2-7, with 12 nucleotides matching TRBD2. The CDR3 extends over 17 amino acids. Trimming removed 5 bases from V and 3 bases from J; junction bases left unmatched: 11. Germline V gene lookup returns CDR1 SEHNR and CDR2 FQNEAQ (reference sequence). The CDR3 DNA reads as TGTGCCAGCAGCACCGATCCCCGACTAGCGGGAGTCTACGAGCAGTACTTC. The encoded protein is CASSTDPRLAGVYEQYF.

The V and J genes are TRBV19 and TRBJ2-1, with TRBD2 matching 16 bases. The CDR3 runs to 19 residues. After removal of 3 bases from V and 5 bases from J, the junction contained 10 bases not matched to a gene. Germline V gene lookup returns CDR1 LNHDA and CDR2 SQIVND (reference sequence). The CDR3 sequence is CASSMGLAGGPTRNNEQFF. Written as DNA, the CDR3 is TGTGCCAGTAGTATGGGACTAGCGGGAGGGCCTACAAGGAACAATGAGCAGTTCTTC.

This chain's CDR3 is CASSYRDRGTEAFF. The CDR3 coding sequence is TGTGCCAGCAGTTACAGGGATCGAGGCACTGAAGCTTTCTTT. J is TRBJ1-1 and V is TRBV6-6; no clear D. Germline V lookup: CDR1 MNHNY, CDR2 SVGAGI (reference sequence). Trimming shortened V by 2 bases and J by 4 bases, and 11 bases separated the two germline ends. The CDR3 is 14 residues long.

This sequence joins TRBV5-5 and TRBJ2-1; D unresolved. V was clipped by 6 bases and J by 0 bases, with 7 bases between them. This CDR3 is 13 amino acids long. The germline CDR1 and CDR2 sequences are SGHKS and YYEKEE (reference sequence). The CDR3, as DNA: TGTGCCAGCACCTACAGCTCCTACAATGAGCAGTTCTTC. Encoded protein: CASTYSSYNEQFF.

This chain uses TRBV5-1 with TRBJ1-5; D call uncertain. Per the germline V gene, CDR1 is SGHRS and CDR2 is YFSETQ. V lost 2 bases, J lost 0 bases, and 9 bases lay in between. The length of the CDR3 is 15 residues. The CDR3 reads CASSLSGNSNQPQHF. The DNA for the CDR3 is TGCGCCAGCAGCTTATCGGGTAATAGCAATCAGCCCCAGCATTTT.

V usage is TRBV18 and J usage is TRBJ1-5; D is ambiguous. The CDR3 spans 16 residues. Trimming took 2 bases from V and 2 from J, leaving 13 bases between them. Looked up from germline, CDR1 is KGHSH and CDR2 is LQKENI. The DNA of the CDR3 is TGTGCCAGCTCACCAACGGGGATGAGGGGCAATCAGCCCCAGCATTTT. It specifies CASSPTGMRGNQPQHF.

The chain has TRBV6-1 and TRBJ1-5; D call uncertain. V was shortened by 2 bases and J by 2 bases, with 13 bases between the two germline ends. Germline assignment: CDR1 MNHNS and CDR2 SASEGT. CDR3 length equals 16 residues. CDR3 sequence: CASSELIIRGNQPQHF. In DNA, the CDR3 is TGTGCCAGCAGTGAACTTATAATTAGGGGCAATCAGCCCCAGCATTTT.

V and J are TRBV11-2 and TRBJ2-7, with 8 bases that match TRBD2. The CDR3 spans 16 residues. Germline CDR1 is SGHAT and CDR2 is FQNNGV. V trimming: 4 bases; J trimming: 0 bases; junction bases outside the gene matches: 8. CDR3 region: CASSSRLAYPSYEQYF. The CDR3 bases are TGTGCCAGCAGCTCCAGACTAGCGTACCCCTCCTACGAGCAGTACTTC.

This clone is a singleton in its sample. The chain has TRBV5-1 and TRBJ2-5; 14 nucleotides line up with TRBD2. This CDR3 has 18 amino acids. The V gene's germline CDR1 is SGHRS and CDR2 YFSETQ. The ends lost 4 bases at V and 1 base at J; junction bases unmatched: 9. The CDR3 sequence: CASSRRRTSGGTQETQYF. The CDR3 DNA sequence: TGCGCCAGCAGCCGGCGAAGGACTAGCGGGGGGACCCAAGAGACCCAGTACTTC.